The entry that follows covers one TCR beta chain sequence. It has no known antigen specificity. No per-base quality is available; no much larger clone lies one base away. This sample stems from a study of T cell changes during pregnancy in multiple sclerosis (dated by TCRdb to about 2019). The study in broad terms: In women with multiple sclerosis, the researchers looked at how the T cell repertoire shifted as pregnancy progressed.

Ends trimmed: V by 5 bases, J by 0 bases; bases unmatched to a gene: 5. Looking up the germline V gene (reference sequence) yields CDR1 SEHNR and CDR2 FQNEAQ. The CDR3 measures 16 amino acids from cysteine to phenylalanine. CDR3 DNA only is kept here, 48 bases in frame from base 1. Library preparation used the immunoSEQ multiplex PCR assay. TCRdb stores this immuneACCESS table with in-frame sequences only. Part of the clones is absent; in the studies checked, under half of the shortfall reflects unresolved V genes, and no reason is known for the rest. The sample contains under 40,000 clones, around 90% of them found a single time. The top ten constitute 5.4% of the sample.

The sequence was obtained from a female donor in good health, enrolled as a control in a pregnancy study. This chain joins TRBV7-9 to TRBJ2-1; 9 middle bases align to TRBD1. Sequencing was performed on peripheral blood, taken in the third trimester of pregnancy. The CDR3 sequence is CASSPLGQGSYNEQFF. The bases are TGTGCCAGCAGCCCCCTGGGACAGGGCTCCTACAATGAGCAGTTCTTC.